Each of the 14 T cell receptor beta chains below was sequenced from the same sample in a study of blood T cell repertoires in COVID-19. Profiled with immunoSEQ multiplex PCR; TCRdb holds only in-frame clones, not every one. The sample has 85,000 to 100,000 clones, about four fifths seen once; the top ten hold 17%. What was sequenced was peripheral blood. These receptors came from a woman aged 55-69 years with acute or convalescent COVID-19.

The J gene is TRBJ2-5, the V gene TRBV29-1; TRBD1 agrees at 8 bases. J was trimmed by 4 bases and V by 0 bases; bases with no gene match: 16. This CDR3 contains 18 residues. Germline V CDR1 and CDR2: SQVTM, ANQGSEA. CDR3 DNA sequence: TGCAGCGTTGAAGATCAATACGGCCAAACAGGGGGGCCAGAGACCCAGTACTTC. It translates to CSVEDQYGQTGGPETQYF.

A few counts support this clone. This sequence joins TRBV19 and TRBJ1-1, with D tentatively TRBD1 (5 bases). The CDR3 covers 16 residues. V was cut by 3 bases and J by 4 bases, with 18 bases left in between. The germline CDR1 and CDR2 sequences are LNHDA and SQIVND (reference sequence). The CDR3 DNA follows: TGTGCCAGTAGTATGTGGGGGGGTCGTGTGGGCACTGAAGCTTTCTTT. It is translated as CASSMWGGRVGTEAFF. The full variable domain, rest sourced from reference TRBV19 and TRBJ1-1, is DGGITQSPKYLFRKEGQNVTLSCEQNLNHDAMYWYRQDPGQGLRLIYYSQIVNDFQKGDIAEGYSVSREKKESFPLTVTSAQKNPTAFYLCASSMWGGRVGTEAFFGQGTRLTVV.

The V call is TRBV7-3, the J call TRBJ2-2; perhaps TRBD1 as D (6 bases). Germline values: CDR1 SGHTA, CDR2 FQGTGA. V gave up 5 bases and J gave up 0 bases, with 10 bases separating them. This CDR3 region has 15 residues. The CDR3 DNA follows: TGTGCCAGCAGCCCGCGGACAGCGAACACCGGGGAGCTGTTTTTT. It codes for CASSPRTANTGELFF. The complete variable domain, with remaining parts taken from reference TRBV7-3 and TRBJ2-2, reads GAGVSQTPSNKVTEKGKYVELRCDPISGHTALYWYRQSLGQGPEFLIYFQGTGAADDSGLPNDRFFAVRPEGSVSTLKIQRTERGDSAVYLCASSPRTANTGELFFGEGSRLTVL.

CDR3 DNA: TGTGCCAGCAGGGGAACAGGGGGCGGGCAGCCCCAGCATTTT. Protein product: CASRGTGGGQPQHF. The chain carries TRBV27 and TRBJ1-5, with 9 positions matching TRBD1. V lost 6 bases, J lost 7 bases, and 7 bases stayed unmatched. CDR3 length: 14 amino acids. The germline V gene encodes CDR1 MNHEY and CDR2 SMNVEV (reference sequence).

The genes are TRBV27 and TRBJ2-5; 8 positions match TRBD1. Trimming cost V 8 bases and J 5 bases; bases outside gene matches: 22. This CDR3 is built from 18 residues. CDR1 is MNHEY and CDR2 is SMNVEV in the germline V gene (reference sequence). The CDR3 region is CASALSGTGRTTQETQYF. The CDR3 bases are TGTGCCAGCGCCTTATCCGGGACAGGTCGTACCACCCAGGAGACCCAGTACTTC.

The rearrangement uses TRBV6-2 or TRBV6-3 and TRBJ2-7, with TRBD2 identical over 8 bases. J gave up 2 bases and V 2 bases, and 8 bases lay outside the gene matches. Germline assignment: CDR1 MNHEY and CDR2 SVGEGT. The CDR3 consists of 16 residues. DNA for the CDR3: TGTGCCAGCAGTTACGGCCTAGCGGGTGCTACCTACGAGCAGTACTTC. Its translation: CASSYGLAGATYEQYF.

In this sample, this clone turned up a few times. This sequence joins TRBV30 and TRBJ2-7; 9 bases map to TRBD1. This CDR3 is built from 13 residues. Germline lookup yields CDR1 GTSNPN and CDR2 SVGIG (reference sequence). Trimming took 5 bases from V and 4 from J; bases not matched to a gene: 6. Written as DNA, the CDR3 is TGTGCCTGGGGGGGGACAGGGTTTTACGAGCAGTACTTC. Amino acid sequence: CAWGGTGFYEQYF.

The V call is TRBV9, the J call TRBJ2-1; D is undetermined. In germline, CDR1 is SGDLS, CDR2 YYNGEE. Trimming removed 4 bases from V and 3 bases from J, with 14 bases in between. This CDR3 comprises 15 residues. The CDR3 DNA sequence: TGTGCCAGCAGCCCCCGCTCAGCGCGCTACAATGAGCAGTTCTTC. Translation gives CASSPRSARYNEQFF.

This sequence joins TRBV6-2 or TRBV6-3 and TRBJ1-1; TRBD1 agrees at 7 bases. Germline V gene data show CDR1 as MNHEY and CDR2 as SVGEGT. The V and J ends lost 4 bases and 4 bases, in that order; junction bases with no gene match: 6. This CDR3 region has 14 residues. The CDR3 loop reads CASSSEYRGTEAFF. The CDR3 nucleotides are TGTGCCAGCAGTTCGGAATACAGGGGCACTGAAGCTTTCTTT.

This chain's CDR3 is CASSLFGQDYGYTF. For the CDR3, the DNA is TGCGCCAGCAGCTTGTTTGGACAGGACTATGGCTACACCTTC. This chain connects TRBV5-1 to TRBJ1-2; 7 bases align to TRBD1. With 1 base clipped from V and 3 bases from J, the junction kept 3 bases outside the gene matches. Germline lookup yields CDR1 SGHRS and CDR2 YFSETQ. The CDR3 is 14 amino acids.

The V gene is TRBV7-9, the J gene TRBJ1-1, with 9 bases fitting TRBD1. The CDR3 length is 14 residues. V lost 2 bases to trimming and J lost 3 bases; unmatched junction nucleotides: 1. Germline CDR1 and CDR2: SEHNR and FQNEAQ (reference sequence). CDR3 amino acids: CASSLRQGDTEAFF. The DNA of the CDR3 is TGTGCCAGCAGCTTAAGACAGGGGGACACTGAAGCTTTCTTT.

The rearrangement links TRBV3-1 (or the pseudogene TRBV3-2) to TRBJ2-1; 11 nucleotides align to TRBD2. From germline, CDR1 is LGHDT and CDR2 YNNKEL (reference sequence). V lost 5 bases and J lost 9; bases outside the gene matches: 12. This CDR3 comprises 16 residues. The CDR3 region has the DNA TGTGCCAGCAGCATGGGGATAGCGGGGGGGCTTAGTGAGCAGTTCTTC. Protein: CASSMGIAGGLSEQFF.

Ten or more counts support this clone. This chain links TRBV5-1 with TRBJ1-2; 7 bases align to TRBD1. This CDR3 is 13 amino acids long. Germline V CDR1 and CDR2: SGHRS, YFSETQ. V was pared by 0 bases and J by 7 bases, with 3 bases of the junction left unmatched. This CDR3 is CASSLETGFGYTF. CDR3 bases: TGCGCCAGCAGCTTGGAGACAGGGTTTGGCTACACCTTC.

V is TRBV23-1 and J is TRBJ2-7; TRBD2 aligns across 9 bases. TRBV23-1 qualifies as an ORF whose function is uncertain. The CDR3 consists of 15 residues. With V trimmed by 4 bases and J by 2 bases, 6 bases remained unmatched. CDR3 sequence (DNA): TGCGCCAGCAGTCGTCCTAGCGGGGACACCTACGAGCAGTACTTC. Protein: CASSRPSGDTYEQYF.